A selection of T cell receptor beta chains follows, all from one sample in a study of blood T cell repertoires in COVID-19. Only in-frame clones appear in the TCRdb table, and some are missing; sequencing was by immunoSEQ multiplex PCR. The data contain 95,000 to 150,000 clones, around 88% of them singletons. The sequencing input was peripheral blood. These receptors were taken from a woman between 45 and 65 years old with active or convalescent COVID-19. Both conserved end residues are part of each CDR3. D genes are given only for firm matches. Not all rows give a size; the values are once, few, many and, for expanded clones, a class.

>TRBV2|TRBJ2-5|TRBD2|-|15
TGTGCCAGCAGTGGCGGTAGCGGGATCCTGGAGACCCAGTACTTC
CASSGGSGILETQYF
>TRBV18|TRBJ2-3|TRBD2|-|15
TGTGCCAGCTCACCATTTAGCGGGAGCACAGATACGCAGTATTTT
CASSPFSGSTDTQYF
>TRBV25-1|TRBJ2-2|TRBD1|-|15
TGTGCCAGCAGGAGGGGGCAGGGGGTGGCCGGGGAGCTGTTTTTT
CASRRGQGVAGELFF
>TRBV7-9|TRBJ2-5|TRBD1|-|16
TGTGCCAGCAGCTCTATAAGACAGGGGGCAGGGGAGACCCAGTACTTC
CASSSIRQGAGETQYF
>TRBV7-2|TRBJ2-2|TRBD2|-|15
TGTGCCAGCAGCTTAACTGGCGGGGGCACCGGGGAGCTGTTTTTT
CASSLTGGGTGELFF
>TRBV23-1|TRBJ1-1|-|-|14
TGCGCCAGCAGTCCTCGGGGGTGGGACACTGAAGCTTTCTTT
CASSPRGWDTEAFF
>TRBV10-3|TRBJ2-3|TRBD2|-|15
TGTGCCATCAGTGAGCCTAGCGGTAGCACAGATACGCAGTATTTT
CAISEPSGSTDTQYF
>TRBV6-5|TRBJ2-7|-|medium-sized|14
TGTGCCAGCAGTCCGCCGGGAGAAACCTACGAGCAGTACTTC
CASSPPGETYEQYF
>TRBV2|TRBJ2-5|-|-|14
TGTGCCAGCAGGGGTTCGACAGGGAGGGAGACCCAGTACTTC
CASRGSTGRETQYF
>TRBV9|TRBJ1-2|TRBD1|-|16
TGTGCCAGCAGCGCAGAAACAGGGGGCGCAGACTATGGCTACACCTTC
CASSAETGGADYGYTF
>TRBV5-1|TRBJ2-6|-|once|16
TGCGCCAGCAGCTTTCTTCCCCAGGGAGGGGCCAACGTCCTGACTTTC
CASSFLPQGGANVLTF
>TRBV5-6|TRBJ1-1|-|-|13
TGTGCCAGCAGCGACGCGGGGGGGGCTGAAGCTTTCTTT
CASSDAGGAEAFF
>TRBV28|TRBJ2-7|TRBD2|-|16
TGTGCCAGCAGTTTAGGAACTAGCGGGAGAAAGTACGAGCAGTACTTC
CASSLGTSGRKYEQYF
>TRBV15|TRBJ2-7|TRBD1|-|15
TGTGCCACCAGCATGAGGGATGAGGGGGCGAACGAGCAGTACTTC
CATSMRDEGANEQYF
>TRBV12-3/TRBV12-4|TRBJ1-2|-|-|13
TGTGCCAGCAAATCCAGGGGTTCTTATGGCTACACCTTC
CASKSRGSYGYTF
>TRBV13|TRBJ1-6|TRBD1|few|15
TGTGCCAGCAGCTCCGGGACAGGATATAATTCACCCCTCCACTTT
CASSSGTGYNSPLHF